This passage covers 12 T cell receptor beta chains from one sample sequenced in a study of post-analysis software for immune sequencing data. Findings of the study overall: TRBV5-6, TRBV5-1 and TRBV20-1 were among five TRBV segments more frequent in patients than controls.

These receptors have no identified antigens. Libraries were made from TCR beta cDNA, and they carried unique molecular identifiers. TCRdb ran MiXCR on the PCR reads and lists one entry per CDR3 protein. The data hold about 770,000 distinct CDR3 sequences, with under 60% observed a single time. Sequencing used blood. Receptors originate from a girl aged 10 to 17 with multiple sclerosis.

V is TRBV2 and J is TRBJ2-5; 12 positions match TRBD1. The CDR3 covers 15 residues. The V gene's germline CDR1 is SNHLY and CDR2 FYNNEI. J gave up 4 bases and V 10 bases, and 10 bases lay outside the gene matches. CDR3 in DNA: TGTGCCAACCGGGACAGGGGGCTATTAGGAGAGACCCAGTACTTC. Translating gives CANRDRGLLGETQYF.

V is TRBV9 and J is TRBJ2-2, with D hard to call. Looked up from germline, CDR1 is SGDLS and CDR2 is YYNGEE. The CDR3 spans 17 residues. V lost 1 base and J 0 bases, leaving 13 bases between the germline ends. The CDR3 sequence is CASSVPSNDANTGELFF. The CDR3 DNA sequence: TGTGCCAGCAGCGTACCCTCAAATGACGCGAACACCGGGGAGCTGTTTTTT.

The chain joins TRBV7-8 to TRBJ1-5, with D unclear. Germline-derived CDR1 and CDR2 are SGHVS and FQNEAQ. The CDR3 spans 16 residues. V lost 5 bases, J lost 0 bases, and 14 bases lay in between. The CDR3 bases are TGTGCCAGCAGCCCTCTCGCCCTTCATAGCAATCAGCCCCAGCATTTT. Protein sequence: CASSPLALHSNQPQHF.

This CDR3 is CATSGRGPSYEQYF. The CDR3 bases are TGTGCCACCTCGGGGAGAGGACCTTCCTACGAGCAGTACTTC. J is TRBJ2-7 and V is TRBV24-1; D may be TRBD2 (5 bases). Trimming took 9 bases from V and 1 from J, leaving 15 bases between them. Germline V lookup: CDR1 KGHDR, CDR2 SFDVKD. The CDR3 is 14 amino acids.

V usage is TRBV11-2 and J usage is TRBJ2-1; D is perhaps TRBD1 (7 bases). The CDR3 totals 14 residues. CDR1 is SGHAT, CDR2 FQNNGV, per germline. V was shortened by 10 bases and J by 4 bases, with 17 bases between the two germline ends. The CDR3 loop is CATQGRDRYNEQFF. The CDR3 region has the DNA TGTGCCACACAAGGGCGGGACAGATACAATGAGCAGTTCTTC. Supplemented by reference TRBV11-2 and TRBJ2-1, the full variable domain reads EAGVAQSPRYKIIEKRQSVAFWCNPISGHATLYWYQQILGQGPKLLIQFQNNGVVDDSQLPKDRFSAERLKGVDSTLKIQPAKLEDSAVYLCATQGRDRYNEQFFGPGTRLTVL.

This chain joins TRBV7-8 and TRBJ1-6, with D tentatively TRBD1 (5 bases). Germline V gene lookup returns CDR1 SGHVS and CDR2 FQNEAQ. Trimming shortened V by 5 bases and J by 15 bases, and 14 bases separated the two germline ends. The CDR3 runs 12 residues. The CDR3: CASSLLVGDLHF. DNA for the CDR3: TGTGCCAGCAGCCTACTGGTGGGGGACCTCCACTTT.

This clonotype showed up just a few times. The DNA of the CDR3 is TGTGCCATCAGTGAGCCCTGGATCGCGGGGACCCACTACGAGCAGTACTTC. Protein: CAISEPWIAGTHYEQYF. The V gene is TRBV10-3, the J gene TRBJ2-7; TRBD2 might be the D (6 bases). The CDR3 is 17 residues long. Germline-derived CDR1 and CDR2 are ENHRY and SYGVKD. Deletions cut 2 bases from V and 3 bases from J, with 20 bases between.

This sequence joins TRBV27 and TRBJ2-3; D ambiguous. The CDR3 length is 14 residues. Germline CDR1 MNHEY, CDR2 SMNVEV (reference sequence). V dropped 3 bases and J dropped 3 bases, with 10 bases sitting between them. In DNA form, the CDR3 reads TGTGCCAGCAGTTTCAGGATGGAGACAGATACGCAGTATTTT. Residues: CASSFRMETDTQYF.

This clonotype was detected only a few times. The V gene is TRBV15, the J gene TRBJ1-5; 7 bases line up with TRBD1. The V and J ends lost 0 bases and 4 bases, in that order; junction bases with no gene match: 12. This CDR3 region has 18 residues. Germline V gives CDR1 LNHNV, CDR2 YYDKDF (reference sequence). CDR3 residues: CATSREPKGAGENQPQHF. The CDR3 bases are TGTGCCACCAGCAGAGAACCTAAGGGGGCAGGAGAGAATCAGCCCCAGCATTTT.

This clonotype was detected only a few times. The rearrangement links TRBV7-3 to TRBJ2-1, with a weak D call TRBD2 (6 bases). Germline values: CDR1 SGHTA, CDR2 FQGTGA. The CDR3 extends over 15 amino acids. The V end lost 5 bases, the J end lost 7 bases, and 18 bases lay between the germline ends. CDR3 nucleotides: TGTGCCAGCAGCCTCCTGGGGGGAACCGGAAATGAGCAGTTCTTC. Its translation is CASSLLGGTGNEQFF. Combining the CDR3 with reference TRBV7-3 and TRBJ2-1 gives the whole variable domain GAGVSQTPSNKVTEKGKYVELRCDPISGHTALYWYRQSLGQGPEFLIYFQGTGAADDSGLPNDRFFAVRPEGSVSTLKIQRTERGDSAVYLCASSLLGGTGNEQFFGPGTRLTVL.

The CDR3 DNA is TGCAGTGCTAGAGACGAAGCCAAAAACATTCAGTACTTC. As protein: CSARDEAKNIQYF. The gene calls are TRBV20-1 and TRBJ2-4; the D is unclear. The CDR3 has 13 amino acids. Per germline, CDR1 DFQATT and CDR2 SNEGSKA (reference sequence). V was pared by 0 bases and J by 0 bases, with 3 bases between.

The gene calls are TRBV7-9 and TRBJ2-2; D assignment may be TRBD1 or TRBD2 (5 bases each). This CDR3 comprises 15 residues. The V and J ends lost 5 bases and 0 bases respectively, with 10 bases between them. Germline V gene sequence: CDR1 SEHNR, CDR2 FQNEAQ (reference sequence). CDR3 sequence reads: CASSRGRANTGELFF. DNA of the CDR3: TGTGCCAGCAGCCGGGGACGGGCGAACACCGGGGAGCTGTTTTTT.